The clone carrying this T cell receptor beta chain showed up just once. V was clipped by 0 bases and J by 1 base, with 7 bases between them. The germline V gene has CDR1 MNHNY and CDR2 SVGAGI (reference sequence). CDR3 size: 14 residues. The study treated chemo-refractory metastatic non-small-cell lung cancer patients with focal radiation plus ipilimumab CTLA-4 blockade. This entry is derived from a study of radiotherapy plus CTLA-4 blockade in lung cancer. Measured with immunoSEQ multiplex PCR; TCRdb has only the in-frame clones, and not every one. The sample holds about 59,000 clones; 60% to 80% are singletons and the top ten take roughly 3.1%.

The TCR was taken from a human donor with non-small cell lung cancer who had a complete response to radiotherapy plus ipilimumab. Sequencing used peripheral blood, obtained from a patient treated with radiotherapy plus ipilimumab. The chain links TRBV6-6 to TRBJ2-7; D gene unclear. CDR3 sequence: CASSYSTRSYEQYF. The CDR3 DNA follows: TGTGCCAGCAGTTACTCGACACGATCCTACGAGCAGTACTTC.